This T cell receptor beta chain comes out of a study of blood T cell repertoires in COVID-19. The wider study: Some COVID-19 samples were acute and others convalescent; all came from the United States, Italy and Spain.

TCRdb keeps only in-frame clones here, not all; method: immunoSEQ multiplex PCR. The top ten hold about an eighth of the sample, which has some 250,000 clones, around four fifths seen once. CDR1 SGHRS and CDR2 YFSETQ come from the germline V gene. V dropped 2 bases and J dropped 6; count of bases not matched to a gene: 6. The CDR3 contains 14 residues. The receptor was derived from a woman aged 55-69 years with active or convalescent COVID-19. The V and J genes are TRBV5-1 and TRBJ2-3, with 7 bases aligning to TRBD2. Sequencing was carried out using peripheral blood. The DNA for the CDR3 is TGCGCCAGCAGCTTTGGGGGGGTCCCGGATACGCAGTATTTT. Translating gives CASSFGGVPDTQYF. The variable domain in full, completed from reference TRBV5-1 and TRBJ2-3, reads KAGVTQTPRYLIKTRGQQVTLSCSPISGHRSVSWYQQTPGQGLQFLFEYFSETQRNKGNFPGRFSGRQFSNSRSEMNVSTLELGDSALYLCASSFGGVPDTQYFGPGTRLTVL.